The text below deals with one T cell receptor beta chain. The sample is drawn from a study of T cell changes during pregnancy in multiple sclerosis. This table comes from immunoSEQ multiplex PCR, and its TCRdb copy is limited to in-frame clones, with some not included. The table lists 95,000 to 110,000 clones, around 92% of them singletons. Germline V gene lookup returns CDR1 SGHAT and CDR2 FQNNGV. V shed 4 bases, J shed 4 bases, and the junction held 5 bases outside the gene matches. The CDR3 loop spans 16 amino acids. The chain carries TRBV11-2 and TRBJ2-2; 11 nucleotides line up with TRBD2. Sequencing was performed on peripheral blood, taken in the third trimester of pregnancy. This TCR was recovered from a female donor in good health, enrolled as a control in a pregnancy study. The CDR3 nucleotides are TGTGCCAGCAGCTCGGGACTAGCGGTAATCACCGGGGAGCTGTTTTTT. Protein: CASSSGLAVITGELFF. Combining the CDR3 with reference TRBV11-2 and TRBJ2-2 gives the whole variable domain EAGVAQSPRYKIIEKRQSVAFWCNPISGHATLYWYQQILGQGPKLLIQFQNNGVVDDSQLPKDRFSAERLKGVDSTLKIQPAKLEDSAVYLCASSSGLAVITGELFFGEGSRLTVL.